The source of this T cell receptor beta chain is a study of shared clonotypes between healthy human individuals. Study processing details: ImmunoSEQ sequences covered only the junction and lacked quality scores; filtering therefore differed. Produced via immunoSEQ multiplex PCR; TCRdb's table is partial and in-frame only. The V and J calls and clone size were taken over from that table, and D and trimming were inferred from the DNA. The sample yields about 2.4 million clones, approximately 93% seen once. With respect to this clone: The antigen is unknown.

Study-level points and caveats: Clonotypes which were not shared had lower generation probabilities than clonotypes that all four donors shared. It was observed that approximately 5% of naive CD4 clonotypes were shared across several donors. Richness estimates generally favored naive over memory subsets.

Germline V gene lookup returns CDR1 LGHNA and CDR2 YNFKEQ. After removal of 0 bases from V and 4 bases from J, the junction contained 2 bases not matched to a gene. This CDR3 has 15 residues. The material sequenced was naive CD4+ T cells from PBMCs. Subset meaning: CD45RA+ positively selected. This sequence joins TRBV4-2 and TRBJ2-1; 8 bases are shared with TRBD2. The TCR comes from a man between 18 and 29 years old in good health. Some clones in this sample may be carry-over from other donors' samples. In nucleotides, the CDR3 is TGTGCCAGCAGCCAAGAAGCGGGAGTTTACAATGAGCAGTTCTTC. It is translated as CASSQEAGVYNEQFF.